The T cell receptor beta chain under discussion was sequenced for a study of T cells in Graves' hyperthyroidism and ophthalmopathy. This clonotype appeared a few times. RNA transcripts gave rise to amplified TCR beta CDR3 regions. A set of HTBI primers served as the primers for a first-round RT-PCR of the TCR CDR3. TCRdb called the multiplex PCR reads again in MiXCR, with one record for every CDR3 protein. The top ten clones hold around 70% of a sample with about 130,000 distinct CDR3 sequences, more than 20% of them seen once. Trimming cost V 7 bases and J 2 bases, with 11 bases left between them. The CDR3 has 14 residues.

The gene calls are TRBV12-3 or TRBV12-4 and TRBJ2-2; D is ambiguous. This clonotype was obtained from a woman aged 50 to 60 with Graves' hyperthyroidism that later progressed to Graves' ophthalmopathy. The specimen was blood. The CDR3 loop is CASIRLLNTGELFF. CDR3 bases: TGTGCCAGCATCAGACTCCTAAACACCGGGGAGCTGTTTTTT.